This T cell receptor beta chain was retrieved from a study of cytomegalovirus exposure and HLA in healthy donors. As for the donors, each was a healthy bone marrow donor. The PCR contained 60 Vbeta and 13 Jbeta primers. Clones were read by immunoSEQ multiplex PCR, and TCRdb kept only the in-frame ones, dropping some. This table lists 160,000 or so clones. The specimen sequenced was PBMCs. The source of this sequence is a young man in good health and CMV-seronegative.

CDR3 nucleotides: TGTGCCAGCAGTGAACAAAGCGGGAGGTCCCGGACGGATACGCAGTATTTT. Encoded protein: CASSEQSGRSRTDTQYF. J is TRBJ2-3 and V is TRBV6-1, with 9 positions matching TRBD2. The CDR3 extends over 17 amino acids. Germline assignment: CDR1 MNHNS and CDR2 SASEGT. The J segment lost 6 bases and the V segment lost 2 bases, leaving 12 bases of the junction unmatched.